One sample yielded the 14 T cell receptor beta chains listed below, sequenced in a study of early T cells in non-severe SARS-CoV-2 infection. TCRdb used MiXCR to reprocess the 5' RACE reads, holding one entry per CDR3 protein. The sample records some 34,000 distinct CDR3 sequences, approximately 4.4% being singletons. Sequencing used whole blood. The receptor set was obtained from an adult who was a healthcare worker with PCR-confirmed SARS-CoV-2 infection or an uninfected control (not recorded which).

In its sample, this clonotype was seen many times. CDR3 DNA: TGTGCCACAGGGGACAGCAGCTACGAGCAGTACTTC. It translates to CATGDSSYEQYF. This sequence joins TRBV7-9 and TRBJ2-7, with TRBD1 matching over 7 bases. CDR1 and CDR2 (germline): SEHNR, FQNEAQ (reference sequence). The CDR3 runs 12 residues. Losses at the gene ends were 10 bases for V and 3 bases for J; bases not matched to a gene: 6.

This clonotype turned up a few times. CDR3 residues: CAISDEGMSTDTQYF. For the CDR3, the DNA is TGTGCCATCAGTGATGAGGGGATGAGCACAGATACGCAGTATTTT. The rearrangement uses TRBV10-3 and TRBJ2-3; D tentatively fits TRBD1 or TRBD2 (5 bases each). With 3 bases removed from V and 0 bases from J, the gap between germline ends came to 10 bases. Germline loops: CDR1 ENHRY, CDR2 SYGVKD. This CDR3 has 15 amino acids.

The table lists this clonotype with many counts. V and J are TRBV9 and TRBJ2-1; 8 positions match TRBD2. CDR3 size: 17 residues. CDR1 is SGDLS and CDR2 is YYNGEE in the germline V gene. Losses at the gene ends were 0 bases for V and 8 bases for J; bases not matched to a gene: 13. Written as DNA, the CDR3 is TGTGCCAGCAGCGTAGTGGTAGCGGGGTATACGACGGATGAGCAGTTCTTC. Protein sequence: CASSVVVAGYTTDEQFF.

At least ten counts were recorded for this clonotype. This chain joins TRBV6-6 and TRBJ2-3; 9 bases are shared with TRBD2. CDR1 is MNHNY, CDR2 SVGAGI, per germline (reference sequence). Trimming took 5 bases from V and 2 from J; bases not matched to a gene: 5. This CDR3 has 15 amino acids. The CDR3 reads CASSDPGLATDTQYF. The CDR3 DNA reads as TGTGCCAGCAGTGATCCGGGACTAGCCACAGATACGCAGTATTTT.

This clonotype was counted many times. The J gene is TRBJ1-4, the V gene TRBV30; 8 bases are a match to TRBD1. V lost 3 bases, J lost 4 bases, and 4 bases stayed unmatched. Germline CDR1 reads GTSNPN; CDR2 reads SVGIG (reference sequence). The CDR3 extends over 14 amino acids. In nucleotides, the CDR3 is TGTGCCTGGAGCGCGACAGGGGTTAATGAAAAACTGTTTTTT. This gives the protein CAWSATGVNEKLFF.

This clonotype appeared a few times. The chain couples TRBV7-2 to TRBJ2-7, with 7 bases that match TRBD2. This CDR3 spans 15 amino acids. Germline values: CDR1 SGHTA, CDR2 FQGNSA. With V trimmed by 2 bases and J by 0 bases, 4 bases remained unmatched. The CDR3 reads CASSLFSGLSYEQYF. CDR3 DNA: TGTGCCAGCAGCTTATTTAGCGGGCTCTCCTACGAGCAGTACTTC.

This chain uses TRBV2 with TRBJ2-5; D may be TRBD1 (5 bases). Germline V CDR1 and CDR2: SNHLY, FYNNEI. With 7 bases removed from V and 2 bases from J, the gap between germline ends came to 11 bases. CDR3 length: 13 residues. The CDR3 nucleotides are TGTGCCAGCACTCGACAGCTACAAGAGACCCAGTACTTC. Residues: CASTRQLQETQYF. Full variable domain (outside the CDR3, taken from reference TRBV2 and TRBJ2-5): EPEVTQTPSHQVTQMGQEVILRCVPISNHLYFYWYRQILGQKVEFLVSFYNNEISEKSEIFDDQFSVERPDGSNFTLKIRSTKLEDSAMYFCASTRQLQETQYFGPGTRLLVL.

This clonotype showed up many times. The chain uses TRBV6-2 or TRBV6-3 and TRBJ1-1; TRBD1 agrees at 7 bases. The CDR3 sequence is 16 residues long. V shed 4 bases, J shed 3 bases, and the junction held 11 bases outside the gene matches. Germline V gene sequence: CDR1 MNHEY, CDR2 SVGEGT. The CDR3 reads CASSFPTRTGHTEAFF. In DNA form, the CDR3 reads TGTGCCAGCAGTTTCCCGACGAGGACAGGTCACACTGAAGCTTTCTTT.

This clonotype was observed at least ten times. The rearrangement joins TRBV3-1 to TRBJ2-3, with TRBD2 identical over 10 bases. CDR3 length: 17 residues. The trim removed 3 bases at V and 2 bases at J, leaving 8 bases unmatched. Germline values: CDR1 LGHDT, CDR2 YNNKEL (reference sequence). The DNA of the CDR3 is TGTGCCAGCAGCCACGTACTAGCGGGGACCTACACAGATACGCAGTATTTT. Translation: CASSHVLAGTYTDTQYF.

This chain connects TRBV27 to TRBJ2-7; D is tentatively TRBD1 or TRBD2 (6 bases each). The V gene's germline CDR1 is MNHEY and CDR2 SMNVEV (reference sequence). V was pared by 6 bases and J by 7 bases, with 16 bases between. The CDR3 length is 13 residues. This CDR3 is CASRPGAAREQYF. The CDR3 bases are TGTGCCAGCAGGCCGGGGGCTGCGAGAGAGCAGTACTTC.

This clonotype is termed medium-sized. This sequence joins TRBV5-5 and TRBJ1-6; D remains unclear. Trimming left V 0 bases short and J 2 bases short, with 6 bases between. Germline loops: CDR1 SGHKS, CDR2 YYEKEE (reference sequence). The CDR3 runs to 15 residues. In nucleotides, the CDR3 is TGTGCCAGCAGCTTGGCCGGCGCCTATAATTCACCCCTCCACTTT. It encodes CASSLAGAYNSPLHF. The full variable domain, completed using reference TRBV5-5 and TRBJ1-6, is DAGVTQSPTHLIKTRGQQVTLRCSPISGHKSVSWYQQVLGQGPQFIFQYYEKEERGRGNFPDRFSARQFPNYSSELNVNALLLGDSALYLCASSLAGAYNSPLHFGNGTRLTVT.

This clonotype was seen many times. This chain joins TRBV5-1 and TRBJ1-1; D might be TRBD1 (6 bases). The CDR3 runs to 14 residues. Germline V CDR1 and CDR2: SGHRS, YFSETQ. V dropped 1 base and J dropped 2 bases, with 9 bases sitting between them. CDR3 nucleotides: TGCGCCAGCAGCTTGACGGGACAAAACACTGAAGCTTTCTTT. This codes for CASSLTGQNTEAFF.

This clonotype was seen at least ten times. The chain employs TRBV23-1 and TRBJ2-2; possible D gene TRBD1, 6 bases. TRBV23-1 is sorted into the ORF group, with uncertain function. V dropped 2 bases and J dropped 0 bases, with 10 bases sitting between them. There are 16 residues in the CDR3. CDR3 residues: CASSQIGQPNTGELFF. For the CDR3, the DNA is TGCGCCAGCAGTCAAATAGGACAGCCGAACACCGGGGAGCTGTTTTTT.

The rearrangement joins TRBV6-2 or TRBV6-3 to TRBJ1-1, with a weak D call TRBD1 (6 bases). This CDR3 has 16 amino acids. Trimming stripped 7 bases from V and 1 base from J, with 19 bases between. Germline loops: CDR1 MNHEY, CDR2 SVGEGT. In DNA, the CDR3 is TGTGCCAGCAAGGGGGGACGGTTGTATTCGAACACTGAAGCTTTCTTT. Protein product: CASKGGRLYSNTEAFF.